These T cell receptor beta chains were read from a single sample in a study of regulatory T cells in long-lasting Graves disease. Via MiXCR, TCRdb re-called the multiplex PCR reads, giving one row per CDR3 protein. This table has around 250,000 distinct CDR3 sequences, under 20% appearing once. The same sample was also used in a study of T cells in Graves' hyperthyroidism and ophthalmopathy.

The source was peripheral blood mononuclear cells (PBMCs), collected at new diagnosis, from a patient treated with antithyroid drugs. The receptors shown here come from a woman in her twenties or thirties with Graves disease. Each CDR3 is given with its conserved first and last residue. A D gene is named only where the DNA matches it firmly. Clone size is not always given. Where it is, it says once, few, many or a class for expanded clones.

TRBV27	-	many	TRBJ1-1	CASSLSPAYREAFF	TGTGCCAGCAGTTTATCCCCAGCTTACCGGGAAGCTTTCTTT
TRBV12-3/TRBV12-4	TRBD2	many	TRBJ2-3	CASSFPHIAGGQADTQYF	TGTGCCAGCAGTTTTCCCCATATAGCGGGGGGGCAAGCAGATACGCAGTATTTT
TRBV9	-	many	TRBJ1-1	CASSVGAGAVNTEAFF	TGTGCCAGCAGCGTAGGAGCAGGGGCCGTGAACACTGAAGCTTTCTTT
TRBV18	-	many	TRBJ1-4	CASSPQEGLGEKLFF	TGTGCCAGCTCACCACAAGAGGGGCTGGGGGAAAAACTGTTTTTT
TRBV2	-	many	TRBJ1-1	CASSFLQGVNTEAFF	TGTGCCAGCAGCTTCCTACAGGGTGTGAACACTGAAGCTTTCTTT
TRBV12-3/TRBV12-4	TRBD1	many	TRBJ2-5	CASTFGRTGEFMETQYF	TGTGCCAGCACCTTCGGGCGGACAGGGGAATTTATGGAGACCCAGTACTTC
TRBV29-1	-	many	TRBJ2-5	CSGTGLDGSQETQYF	TGCAGCGGAACCGGTTTGGACGGTTCCCAAGAGACCCAGTACTTC
TRBV7-8	-	many	TRBJ2-5	CASSRHLVEEETQYF	TGTGCCAGCAGCCGACACCTAGTCGAGGAAGAGACCCAGTACTTC
TRBV7-2	-	many	TRBJ1-1	CASSLDGLAGNTEAFF	TGTGCCAGCAGCTTAGACGGGCTAGCGGGAAACACTGAAGCTTTCTTT
TRBV20-1	-	many	TRBJ2-5	CSARDNSGEETQYF	TGCAGTGCTAGAGATAATTCGGGGGAAGAGACCCAGTACTTC
TRBV7-9	-	many	TRBJ1-1	CASSLPTVDGVTEAFF	TGTGCCAGCAGCCTTCCTACCGTCGACGGCGTCACTGAAGCTTTCTTT
TRBV20-1	-	many	TRBJ2-5	CSASPQAQETQYF	TGCAGTGCTAGCCCGCAGGCTCAAGAGACCCAGTACTTC
TRBV6-4	-	many	TRBJ1-1	CASSANGGSRGPDTEAFF	TGTGCCAGCAGTGCTAACGGCGGGAGTCGTGGCCCTGACACTGAAGCTTTCTTT
TRBV9	-	many	TRBJ1-4	CASNSGGEKLFF	TGTGCCAGCAATTCGGGGGGGGAAAAACTGTTTTTT
TRBV18	TRBD2	few	TRBJ2-5	CASSPRTSGPTSKETQYF	TGTGCCAGCTCACCCAGGACTAGCGGGCCTACAAGTAAAGAGACCCAGTACTTC
TRBV11-2	TRBD1	many	TRBJ1-5	CASSFLQGQPQHF	TGTGCCAGCAGCTTCCTACAGGGGCAGCCCCAGCATTTT
TRBV6-2/TRBV6-3	-	-	TRBJ1-5	CASSSGRWQPQHF	TGTGCCAGCAGTTCAGGGAGGTGGCAGCCCCAGCATTTT
TRBV7-3	-	many	TRBJ2-1	CASSLNLFLGARRQSSYNEQFF	TGTGCCAGCAGCTTAAATTTATTTTTGGGGGCCAGGCGCCAAAGCTCCTACAATGAGCAGTTCTTC
TRBV2	TRBD1	-	TRBJ2-5	CASRAGTGVETQYF	TGTGCCAGCAGAGCCGGGACAGGGGTCGAGACCCAGTACTTC
TRBV27	-	many	TRBJ1-5	CASSLGAAGGQPQHF	TGTGCCAGCAGTTTAGGGGCGGCAGGCGGTCAGCCCCAGCATTTT
TRBV5-1	-	many	TRBJ1-1	CASSLRGRRMNTEAFF	TGCGCCAGCAGCCTCCGGGGCCGCCGCATGAACACTGAAGCTTTCTTT
TRBV19	-	-	TRBJ1-1	CASSLGGVNLNTEAFF	TGTGCCAGTAGCCTGGGGGGTGTAAACCTGAACACTGAAGCTTTCTTT
TRBV3-1	-	many	TRBJ1-2	CASSQDLLGDYGYTF	TGTGCCAGCAGCCAAGATCTGTTAGGGGACTATGGCTACACCTTC
TRBV20-1	-	many	TRBJ2-3	CSASVGGAYSDTQYF	TGCAGTGCTAGCGTAGGGGGTGCCTACAGTGATACGCAGTATTTT